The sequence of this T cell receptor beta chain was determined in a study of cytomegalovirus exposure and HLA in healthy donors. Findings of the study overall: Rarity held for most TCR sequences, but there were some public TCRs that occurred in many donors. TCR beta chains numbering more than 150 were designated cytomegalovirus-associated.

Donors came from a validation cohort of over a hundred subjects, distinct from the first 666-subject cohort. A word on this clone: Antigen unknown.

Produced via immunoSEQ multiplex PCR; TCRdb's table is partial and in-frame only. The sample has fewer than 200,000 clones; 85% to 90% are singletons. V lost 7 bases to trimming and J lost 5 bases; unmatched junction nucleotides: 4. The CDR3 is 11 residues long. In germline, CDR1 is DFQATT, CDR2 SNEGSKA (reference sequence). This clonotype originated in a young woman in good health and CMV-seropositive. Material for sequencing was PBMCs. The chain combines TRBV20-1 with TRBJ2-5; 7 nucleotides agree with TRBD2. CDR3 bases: TGCAGTGGCCGCGGGAGCGAGACCCAGTACTTC. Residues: CSGRGSETQYF.